Listed below are T cell receptor beta chains from one sample, sequenced in a study of shared clonotypes between healthy human individuals. The data were produced by immunoSEQ multiplex PCR, yet TCRdb's version contains in-frame clones alone and is incomplete. The table lists approximately 1.9 million clones, approximately 92% of them singletons. Sequencing used naive CD8+ T cells from PBMCs. These receptors all come from a man aged 18 to 30 in good health. Some clones in this sample may be carry-over from other donors' samples. The CDR3 runs from the conserved cysteine through the conserved F or W. Fields, in order: D gene, V gene, clone size, J gene, CDR3 protein, CDR3 DNA. The D gene is left open where the match is weak. A row's size may be missing; if present it is once, few, many or a size class.

>-|TRBV29-1|-|TRBJ2-2
CSGTGPNTGELFF
TGCAGCGGAACAGGTCCGAACACCGGGGAGCTGTTTTTT
>-|TRBV7-9|few|TRBJ2-1
CASSLGGEQFF
TGTGCCAGCAGCTTAGGCGGTGAGCAGTTCTTC
>-|TRBV19|once|TRBJ1-2
CASSPGGGRTF
TGTGCCAGTAGCCCCGGGGGAGGGCGAACCTTC
>TRBD2|TRBV11-2|-|TRBJ2-1
CASSTRTSGHYNEQFF
TGTGCCAGCAGCACTCGGACTAGCGGCCATTACAATGAGCAGTTCTTC
>-|TRBV7-9|-|TRBJ2-1
CASSYRDNLYNEQFF
TGTGCCAGCAGCTACCGGGACAACCTCTACAATGAGCAGTTCTTC
>-|TRBV27|-|TRBJ2-1
CASTSGPNEQFF
TGTGCCAGCACTTCGGGACCCAATGAGCAGTTCTTC
>TRBD2|TRBV7-9|-|TRBJ2-3
CASSWTSKSDTQYF
TGTGCCAGCAGCTGGACTAGCAAGTCAGATACGCAGTATTTT
>-|TRBV29-1|-|TRBJ2-7
CSVEENGRGEQYF
TGCAGCGTTGAAGAGAATGGGAGAGGGGAGCAGTACTTC
>-|TRBV11-2|-|TRBJ1-1
CASSLFTSNTEAFF
TGTGCCAGCAGCTTGTTTACCTCGAACACTGAAGCTTTCTTT
>TRBD1|TRBV2|-|TRBJ2-7
CAGCAGQGYEQYF
TGTGCCGGGTGTGCAGGACAGGGGTACGAGCAGTACTTC
>TRBD2|TRBV29-1|-|TRBJ2-1
CSVEGGSGRFYNEQFF
TGCAGCGTAGAGGGGGGTAGCGGGAGGTTCTACAATGAGCAGTTCTTC
>-|TRBV4-1|-|TRBJ2-7
CASSQAPGIQVLDEQYF
TGCGCCAGCAGCCAGGCCCCCGGGATACAAGTGTTGGACGAGCAGTACTTC
>-|TRBV2|-|TRBJ1-1
CASVFGTMEAFF
TGTGCCAGCGTTTTTGGGACTATGGAAGCTTTCTTT
>-|TRBV6-5|-|TRBJ2-3
CASSQAGWADTQYF
TGTGCCAGCAGCCAGGCAGGGTGGGCAGATACGCAGTATTTT
>TRBD1|TRBV15|-|TRBJ2-7
CATSNRDREVQYF
TGTGCCACCAGCAACCGGGACAGGGAGGTGCAGTACTTC
>-|TRBV19|-|TRBJ2-2
CASSIGLGTPGELFF
TGTGCCAGTAGTATAGGGCTAGGGACCCCCGGGGAGCTGTTTTTT
>-|TRBV27|-|TRBJ2-1
CASSLSVSFEQFF
TGTGCCAGCAGTTTATCAGTTTCGTTTGAGCAGTTCTTC